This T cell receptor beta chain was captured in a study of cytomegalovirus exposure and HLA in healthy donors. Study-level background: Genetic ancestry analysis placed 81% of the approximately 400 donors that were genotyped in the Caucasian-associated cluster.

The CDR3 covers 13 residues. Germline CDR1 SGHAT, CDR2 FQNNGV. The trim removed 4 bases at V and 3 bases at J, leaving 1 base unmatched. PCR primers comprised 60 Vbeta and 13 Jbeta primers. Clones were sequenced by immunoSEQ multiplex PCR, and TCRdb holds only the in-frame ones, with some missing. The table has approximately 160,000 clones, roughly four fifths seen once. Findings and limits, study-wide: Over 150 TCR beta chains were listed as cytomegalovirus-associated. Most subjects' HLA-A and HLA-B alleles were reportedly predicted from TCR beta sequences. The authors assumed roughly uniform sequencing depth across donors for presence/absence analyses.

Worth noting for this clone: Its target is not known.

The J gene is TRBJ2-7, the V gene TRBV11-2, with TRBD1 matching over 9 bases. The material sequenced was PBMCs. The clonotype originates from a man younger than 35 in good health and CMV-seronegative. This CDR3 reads CASSWTGDYEQYF. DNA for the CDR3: TGTGCCAGCAGCTGGACAGGGGACTACGAGCAGTACTTC.